The next 30 T cell receptor beta chains were all read from a single sample in a study of T-cell reconstitution after alpha-beta-depleted transplantation in children. Preparing the TCRbeta library involved the use of unique molecular identifiers. TCRdb redid the calling of the PCR reads with MiXCR, one entry per CDR3 protein. The sample carries hundreds of thousands of distinct CDR3 sequences, 16% recorded once. The sample was PBMCs from the stem cell graft donor, taken from the stem cell graft. These receptors were collected from a human donor who donated a stem cell graft to a child with acute myeloid leukemia.

The chain recombines TRBV20-1 with TRBJ2-1; no reliable D call. The germline CDR1 and CDR2 sequences are DFQATT and SNEGSKA (reference sequence). V lost 6 bases, J lost 0 bases, and 15 bases lay in between. The CDR3 is 15 amino acids. Here the CDR3 reads CSALIPVSSYNEQFF. The CDR3, as DNA: TGCAGTGCCCTCATTCCGGTCAGCTCCTACAATGAGCAGTTCTTC.

This rearrangement joins TRBV4-3 to TRBJ1-5; no firm D call. The germline gives CDR1 LGHNA, CDR2 YSLEER. The V and J ends lost 0 bases and 9 bases respectively, with 9 bases between them. CDR3 length: 13 amino acids. CDR3 sequence: CASSQDRLLPQHF. In DNA form, the CDR3 reads TGCGCCAGCAGCCAAGACCGTTTGCTGCCCCAGCATTTT.

This clonotype was counted between two and nine times. The V gene is TRBV7-2, the J gene TRBJ1-2; 9 bases agree with TRBD1. Germline CDR1 and CDR2: SGHTA and FQGNSA. V shed 5 bases, J shed 0 bases, and the junction held 7 bases outside the gene matches. This CDR3 comprises 16 residues. The CDR3 sequence: CASSLGQGLANYGYTF. In nucleotides, the CDR3 is TGTGCCAGCAGCCTGGGACAGGGATTAGCTAACTATGGCTACACCTTC.

This clonotype was picked up a small number of times. The rearrangement links TRBV20-1 to TRBJ1-1; 11 bases line up with TRBD1. The CDR3 length is 17 residues. Looked up from germline, CDR1 is DFQATT and CDR2 is SNEGSKA (reference sequence). J gave up 3 bases and V 3 bases, and 12 bases lay outside the gene matches. The CDR3 bases are TGCAGTGCTAGCCCCAGACTTGGACAGGGGGCGTACACTGAAGCTTTCTTT. Its translation: CSASPRLGQGAYTEAFF.

In its sample, this clonotype was seen many times. This sequence joins TRBV12-3 or TRBV12-4 and TRBJ2-3, with 9 bases identical to TRBD1. J gave up 4 bases and V 6 bases, and 11 bases lay outside the gene matches. This CDR3 is built from 16 residues. In nucleotides, the CDR3 is TGTGCCAGCAGGTTCCTACAGGGGGCGGTGGCAGATACGCAGTATTTT. Its protein is CASRFLQGAVADTQYF.

This chain joins TRBV29-1 and TRBJ2-5; no definite D call. The germline CDR1 and CDR2 sequences are SQVTM and ANQGSEA. V was cut by 5 bases and J by 5 bases, with 12 bases left in between. The CDR3 has 12 residues. The CDR3 DNA follows: TGCAGCGTTTCCCACCCCGGCGAGACCCAGTACTTC. Protein: CSVSHPGETQYF.

The rearrangement uses TRBV12-3 or TRBV12-4 and TRBJ2-1, with unresolved D. V lost 6 bases to trimming and J lost 6 bases, with 12 bases between them. The CDR3 length is 13 residues. CDR3 coding DNA: TGTGCCAGCAGATCTGGACGGAGCAATGAGCAGTTCTTC. Amino acid sequence: CASRSGRSNEQFF.

Ten or more counts support this clonotype. The J gene is TRBJ1-2, the V gene TRBV5-4; tentative D call: TRBD1 (6 bases). CDR3 size: 17 residues. From germline, CDR1 is SGHNT and CDR2 YYREEE (reference sequence). V lost 3 bases to trimming and J lost 7 bases, with 25 bases between them. The chain's CDR3 is CASSYTSGGASPGGYTF. CDR3 DNA: TGTGCCAGCAGCTATACTTCCGGGGGCGCCTCGCCGGGTGGCTACACCTTC.

This clonotype was seen only a few times. The chain has TRBV27 and TRBJ1-4; D is uncertain. Germline CDR1 MNHEY, CDR2 SMNVEV (reference sequence). This CDR3 comprises 14 residues. V lost 4 bases and J 7 bases, leaving 13 bases between the germline ends. The CDR3 is CASSYVSAGEKLFF. The CDR3 DNA sequence: TGTGCCAGCAGTTACGTATCGGCGGGTGAAAAACTGTTTTTT.

In this sample, this clonotype turned up many times. The CDR3: CASSFLGQTNTEAFF. The CDR3 nucleotides read TGTGCCAGCAGTTTTCTAGGACAGACGAACACTGAAGCTTTCTTT. The rearrangement joins TRBV12-3 or TRBV12-4 to TRBJ1-1; D may be TRBD1 (6 bases). This CDR3 has 15 amino acids. V lost 3 bases and J lost 1, with 12 bases in between.

This clonotype was picked up a small number of times. The gene calls are TRBV20-1 and TRBJ2-4, with D possibly matching TRBD2 (6 bases). This CDR3 is built from 11 residues. The germline V gene encodes CDR1 DFQATT and CDR2 SNEGSKA (reference sequence). Trimming took 1 base from V and 13 from J, leaving 11 bases between them. The CDR3 sequence is CSARGDSIQYF. The CDR3 DNA follows: TGCAGTGCTAGAGGGGACTCCATCCAGTACTTC.

This clonotype was counted ten times or more. V is TRBV19 and J is TRBJ1-1; no definite D call. V was clipped by 11 bases and J by 4 bases, with 14 bases between them. The CDR3 contains 12 residues. CDR1 is LNHDA, CDR2 SQIVND, per germline (reference sequence). CDR3 protein: CAVGDLGTEAFF. CDR3 nucleotide sequence: TGTGCCGTTGGGGATCTGGGCACTGAAGCTTTCTTT.

This sequence joins TRBV5-1 and TRBJ2-3; TRBD1 aligns across 7 bases. V lost 3 bases and J lost 5; bases outside the gene matches: 9. The CDR3 runs 15 residues. The V gene's germline CDR1 is SGHRS and CDR2 YFSETQ. The chain's CDR3 is CASSSGRQGLDTQYF. In nucleotides, the CDR3 is TGCGCCAGCAGCTCCGGTCGACAGGGCCTAGATACGCAGTATTTT.

This clonotype was counted many times. The rearrangement links TRBV24-1 to TRBJ2-3; 13 bases match TRBD2. Losses at the gene ends were 1 base for V and 6 bases for J; bases not matched to a gene: 3. CDR1 and CDR2 from the germline V gene are KGHDR and SFDVKD. This CDR3 region has 16 residues. The CDR3 region is CATSDLGLAGVDTQYF. The DNA of the CDR3 is TGTGCCACCAGTGATTTAGGACTAGCGGGGGTGGATACGCAGTATTTT.

This clonotype was found a few times. The chain employs TRBV29-1 and TRBJ1-6; tentative D call: TRBD1 (6 bases). Germline loops: CDR1 SQVTM, CDR2 ANQGSEA. Trimming left V 6 bases short and J 1 base short, with 7 bases between. The CDR3 has 13 amino acids. DNA of the CDR3: TGCAGCGTGAGGGGGTCCTATAATTCACCCCTCCACTTT. Protein sequence: CSVRGSYNSPLHF.

This clonotype was seen many times. The J gene is TRBJ1-2, the V gene TRBV5-6, with a weak D call TRBD1 (5 bases). Germline CDR1 is SGHDT and CDR2 is YYEEEE. This CDR3 region has 13 residues. The V gene lost 3 bases and the J gene lost 4 bases, with 10 bases spanning the gap. CDR3 sequence reads: CASSSGTSYGYTF. The DNA for the CDR3 is TGTGCCAGCAGCTCAGGGACTAGCTATGGCTACACCTTC.

The chain employs TRBV12-3 or TRBV12-4 and TRBJ2-7; no definite D call. CDR3 length equals 15 residues. Between the trimmed V and J ends, which lost 1 base and 2 bases, there was a span of 12 bases. The CDR3 bases are TGTGCCAGCAGTTTAGAAGGCTATCGGACCTACGAGCAGTACTTC. Its protein is CASSLEGYRTYEQYF.

This clonotype came up many times. The chain is built from TRBV9 and TRBJ1-5, with 9 bases lining up with TRBD1. Looked up from germline, CDR1 is SGDLS and CDR2 is YYNGEE. The CDR3 totals 15 residues. V shed 4 bases, J shed 4 bases, and the junction held 6 bases outside the gene matches. CDR3 bases: TGTGCCAGCAGCCCGTTCGGGACAGGGAATCAGCCCCAGCATTTT. Protein product: CASSPFGTGNQPQHF.

This clonotype was counted only a few times. The rearrangement uses TRBV7-2 and TRBJ1-1, with 8 positions matching TRBD1. V lost 3 bases to trimming and J lost 5 bases; unmatched junction nucleotides: 8. There are 15 residues in the CDR3. Germline values: CDR1 SGHTA, CDR2 FQGNSA. The CDR3 region is CASSFKTGEGTEAFF. The CDR3 DNA reads TGTGCCAGCAGCTTCAAGACAGGGGAGGGGACTGAAGCTTTCTTT.

This clonotype was picked up a small number of times. This chain links TRBV9 with TRBJ2-1, with a possible D match to TRBD1 (5 bases). This CDR3 spans 12 amino acids. V was pared by 4 bases and J by 11 bases, with 13 bases between. CDR1 and CDR2 (germline): SGDLS, YYNGEE. This CDR3 reads CASSSSGAKQFF. The CDR3 bases are TGTGCCAGCAGCTCCTCTGGGGCAAAGCAGTTCTTC. The full variable domain, in which reference TRBV9 and TRBJ2-1 provide the parts outside the CDR3, is DSGVTQTPKHLITATGQRVTLRCSPRSGDLSVYWYQQSLDQGLQFLIQYYNGEERAKGNILERFSAQQFPDLHSELNLSSLELGDSALYFCASSSSGAKQFFGPGTRLTVL.

The CDR3: CASSLGDVRGGWTQYF. CDR3 DNA: TGTGCCAGCAGCTTAGGAGACGTTCGGGGGGGGTGGACCCAGTACTTC. The chain carries TRBV7-2 and TRBJ2-5; TRBD2 matches 8 bases. Germline V gene lookup returns CDR1 SGHTA and CDR2 FQGNSA. This CDR3 is built from 16 residues. J was trimmed by 7 bases and V by 1 base; bases with no gene match: 11.

This clonotype has only a few counts. The rearrangement links TRBV7-9 to TRBJ2-3; D might be TRBD2 (7 bases). The CDR3 totals 15 residues. Germline lookup yields CDR1 SEHNR and CDR2 FQNEAQ (reference sequence). Trimming pared 3 bases from V and 3 bases from J, leaving 13 bases between. CDR3 DNA sequence: TGTGCCAGCAGCTTCAAGGGGGGGCGTACAGATACGCAGTATTTT. Translation gives CASSFKGGRTDTQYF. Supplemented by reference TRBV7-9 and TRBJ2-3, the full variable domain reads DTGVSQNPRHKITKRGQNVTFRCDPISEHNRLYWYRQTLGQGPEFLTYFQNEAQLEKSRLLSDRFSAERPKGSFSTLEIQRTEQGDSAMYLCASSFKGGRTDTQYFGPGTRLTVL.

This clonotype was observed at least ten times. A read error may produce the germline difference seen at one junction end. The V call is TRBV20-1, the J call TRBJ2-7; 11 positions match TRBD2. Germline CDR1 DFQATT, CDR2 SNEGSKA (reference sequence). There are 13 residues in the CDR3. CDR3 protein: CSATSGGSYEQYF. CDR3 DNA: TGCAGCGCTACTAGCGGGGGATCCTACGAGCAGTACTTC.

The chain combines TRBV7-2 with TRBJ2-3, with 14 positions matching TRBD2. Germline lookup yields CDR1 SGHTA and CDR2 FQGNSA. V was pared by 2 bases and J by 4 bases, with 5 bases of the junction left unmatched. This CDR3 has 17 residues. For the CDR3, the DNA is TGTGCCAGCAGCTTACAGACTAGCGGGGGGGCCCCAGATACGCAGTATTTT. Residues: CASSLQTSGGAPDTQYF.

The chain carries TRBV7-2 and TRBJ2-7; either TRBD1 or TRBD2 may fit D (6 bases each). The CDR3 runs to 16 residues. The germline V gene has CDR1 SGHTA and CDR2 FQGNSA. The V end was cut by 5 bases, the J end by 0 bases, with 17 bases between. The CDR3 protein is CASSPLGGLSSYEQYF. The CDR3 DNA sequence: TGTGCCAGCAGCCCCTTAGGGGGGCTCAGCTCCTACGAGCAGTACTTC.

This clonotype was observed a handful of times. V gene TRBV5-1 combines with J gene TRBJ1-6; D remains unclear. Germline V CDR1 and CDR2: SGHRS, YFSETQ. The CDR3 has 15 residues. V dropped 1 base and J dropped 9 bases, with 14 bases sitting between them. The CDR3 loop reads CASSLWEDHGSPLHF. The CDR3 nucleotides read TGCGCCAGCAGCTTGTGGGAGGACCACGGTTCACCCCTCCACTTT.

This clonotype showed up many times. The CDR3, as DNA: TGCAGTGCTAGAGATCCCGACAGGGCCTACGAGCAGTACGTC. This encodes CSARDPDRAYEQYV. The chain employs TRBV20-1 and TRBJ2-7, with 7 bases lining up with TRBD1. Germline values: CDR1 DFQATT, CDR2 SNEGSKA (reference sequence). This CDR3 has 14 amino acids. Unmatched junction bases numbered 4, after V lost 0 bases and J lost 2 bases.

The table lists this clonotype with many counts. The chain has TRBV20-1 and TRBJ2-5; the D gene is possibly TRBD1 (6 bases). V shed 1 base and J shed 5 bases, with 11 bases lying between them. The CDR3 sequence is 13 residues long. Germline-derived CDR1 and CDR2 are DFQATT and SNEGSKA (reference sequence). CDR3 DNA sequence: TGCAGTGCTAGAGTTCAGGGGTTGGAGACCCAGTACTTC. Residues: CSARVQGLETQYF.

This clonotype was detected many times. This chain connects TRBV7-2 to TRBJ1-5, with 8 bases that match TRBD1. This CDR3 is built from 14 residues. The J segment lost 6 bases and the V segment lost 3 bases, leaving 4 bases of the junction unmatched. Germline lookup yields CDR1 SGHTA and CDR2 FQGNSA. CDR3 DNA: TGTGCCAGCAGCTTGGGGGACAGGTCTCAGCCCCAGCATTTT. This gives the protein CASSLGDRSQPQHF.

This clonotype was observed a handful of times. Since the CDR3 does not end with the conserved phenylalanine or tryptophan, this likely comes from a read error. The DNA is left out, because the CDR3 cannot be placed on it with certainty; the CDR3 is given as TCRdb lists it. The CDR3 spells CASSIPPGQRSI. The rearrangement links TRBV21-1 to TRBJ2-7; TRBD1 reflects the table's D call only, with no check against the DNA. TRBV21-1 constitutes a pseudogene. The length of the CDR3 is 12 amino acids, counting both ends.